Below, 30 T cell receptor beta chains from the same sample are listed, as sequenced in a study of T cell repertoires in cytomegalovirus infection. Their antigens are not known. TCRdb reanalysed the reads using MiXCR and keeps one entry per CDR3 protein. The sample contains about 110,000 distinct CDR3 sequences, over 9.5% of which appear only once. The sample was PBMCs, sequenced either directly or after in vitro stimulation (not recorded which). The receptors stem from a human donor in good health (CMV status not recorded). Some clones in this sample may be carry-over from other donors' samples.

The V and J genes are TRBV28 and TRBJ2-7; D not certain. V was pared by 2 bases and J by 2 bases, with 10 bases between. Germline CDR1 and CDR2: MDHEN and SYDVKM. CDR3 length equals 14 residues. CDR3 nucleotide sequence: TGTGCCAGCAGTTTAGTCGGCGGCCCCTACGAGCAGTACTTC. It encodes CASSLVGGPYEQYF.

In this sample, this clonotype turned up many times. The chain combines TRBV11-2 with TRBJ2-3, with a tentative D call TRBD2 (6 bases). This CDR3 contains 18 residues. Trimming stripped 1 base from V and 3 bases from J, with 20 bases between. CDR1 and CDR2 from the germline V gene are SGHAT and FQNNGV. In nucleotides, the CDR3 is TGTGCCAGCAGCTTAGCCGGAGGGAGAATCAGTATGACAGATACGCAGTATTTT. Residues: CASSLAGGRISMTDTQYF.

The V gene is TRBV5-1, the J gene TRBJ1-1; no clear D. Per germline, CDR1 SGHRS and CDR2 YFSETQ. The V end lost 4 bases, the J end lost 4 bases, and 11 bases lay between the germline ends. The CDR3 consists of 13 residues. CDR3 in amino acids: CASSEGRVTEAFF. The CDR3 DNA reads TGCGCCAGCAGCGAGGGTAGGGTCACTGAAGCTTTCTTT.

V is TRBV7-2 and J is TRBJ2-2; TRBD2 matches at 9 bases. The CDR3 runs 15 residues. Per the germline V gene, CDR1 is SGHTA and CDR2 is FQGNSA. V gave up 7 bases and J gave up 4 bases; unmatched junction bases: 7. CDR3 protein: CASILLAGVTGELFF. The DNA for the CDR3 is TGTGCCAGCATTTTGTTAGCGGGAGTCACCGGGGAGCTGTTTTTT.

This clonotype showed up just a few times. The chain has TRBV20-1 and TRBJ1-5; the D gene is possibly TRBD1 (5 bases). Germline CDR1 reads DFQATT; CDR2 reads SNEGSKA (reference sequence). V lost 3 bases to trimming and J lost 1 base, with 10 bases between them. This CDR3 spans 14 amino acids. For the CDR3, the DNA is TGCAGTGCTAGGGAAGGGGTGAGCAATCAGCCCCAGCATTTT. Translation gives CSAREGVSNQPQHF.

The table lists this clonotype with many counts. The J gene is TRBJ2-3, the V gene TRBV11-1; D not resolved. This CDR3 has 12 residues. Trimming left V 2 bases short and J 4 bases short, with 4 bases between. In germline, CDR1 is SGHAT, CDR2 FQDESV (reference sequence). The CDR3 sequence is CASSLSSDTQYF. CDR3 coding DNA: TGTGCCAGCAGCTTATCGTCAGATACGCAGTATTTT.

This clonotype showed up many times. The rearrangement uses TRBV28 and TRBJ1-1, with a tentative D call TRBD1 (5 bases). The CDR3 is 14 residues long. Germline V gene sequence: CDR1 MDHEN, CDR2 SYDVKM. V lost 5 bases and J lost 3, with 13 bases in between. CDR3 nucleotides: TGTGCCAGCAGTCCCTCGACAGACCACACTGAAGCTTTCTTT. This encodes CASSPSTDHTEAFF. Filled out from reference TRBV28 and TRBJ1-1, the complete variable domain reads DVKVTQSSRYLVKRTGEKVFLECVQDMDHENMFWYRQDPGLGLRLIYFSYDVKMKEKGDIPEGYSVSREKKERFSLILESASTNQTSMYLCASSPSTDHTEAFFGQGTRLTVV.

This clonotype was found a few times. The gene calls are TRBV30 and TRBJ1-3; D is possibly TRBD1 (5 bases). Germline V gene lookup returns CDR1 GTSNPN and CDR2 SVGIG (reference sequence). V was cut by 3 bases and J by 0 bases, with 9 bases left in between. The CDR3 sequence is 14 residues long. This CDR3 is CAWSRTSSGNTIYF. Written as DNA, the CDR3 is TGTGCCTGGAGCAGGACAAGCTCTGGAAACACCATATATTTT.

V usage is TRBV28 and J usage is TRBJ1-6; possible D gene TRBD1, 5 bases. Trimming removed 6 bases at V and 12 bases at J, with 18 bases between. The CDR3 runs 14 residues. CDR1 is MDHEN, CDR2 SYDVKM, per germline. The CDR3 DNA is TGTGCCAGCAGCAAAGGGACCCCCGGGAGACCCCTCCACTTT. Its protein product is CASSKGTPGRPLHF.

This clonotype was seen more than once but under ten times. The gene calls are TRBV29-1 and TRBJ1-1; 8 positions agree with TRBD1. CDR1 is SQVTM and CDR2 is ANQGSEA in the germline V gene. CDR3 length equals 15 residues. With V trimmed by 5 bases and J by 1 base, 9 bases remained unmatched. CDR3 region: CSVLNQTGANTEAFF. CDR3 nucleotides: TGCAGCGTTCTAAATCAGACAGGGGCGAACACTGAAGCTTTCTTT. The variable domain in full, completed from reference TRBV29-1 and TRBJ1-1, reads SAVISQKPSRDICQRGTSLTIQCQVDSQVTMMFWYRQQPGQSLTLIATANQGSEATYESGFVIDKFPISRPNLTFSTLTVSNMSPEDSSIYLCSVLNQTGANTEAFFGQGTRLTVV.

This clonotype was recorded only once. V gene TRBV7-6 combines with J gene TRBJ2-5; 12 bases map to TRBD2. The length of the CDR3 is 16 residues. Germline trimming cut 5 bases from V and 5 bases from J; bases unmatched to any gene: 9. CDR1 is SGHVS, CDR2 FNYEAQ, per germline. In DNA, the CDR3 is TGTGCCAGCAGCGGATCTAGCGGGAGGGCCGGGGAGACCCAGTACTTC. Amino acid sequence: CASSGSSGRAGETQYF.

Ten or more counts support this clonotype. The gene calls are TRBV12-3 or TRBV12-4 and TRBJ1-1, with 10 bases matching TRBD1. V shed 5 bases, J shed 3 bases, and the junction held 3 bases outside the gene matches. This CDR3 is 14 amino acids long. The CDR3 region has the DNA TGTGCCAGCAGTCCCGGGACAGGGGACACTGAAGCTTTCTTT. Its protein is CASSPGTGDTEAFF.

This clonotype was seen ten or more times. V and J are TRBV7-2 and TRBJ2-1; D might be TRBD2 (6 bases). With 5 bases removed from V and 8 bases from J, the gap between germline ends came to 25 bases. Germline CDR1 reads SGHTA; CDR2 reads FQGNSA. CDR3 size: 17 residues. The CDR3: CASSPRGGGLGPHEQFF. CDR3 coding DNA: TGTGCCAGCAGCCCTAGGGGTGGGGGACTTGGGCCCCATGAGCAGTTCTTC.

The gene calls are TRBV11-2 and TRBJ1-2; D not certain. This CDR3 is built from 13 residues. V was clipped by 2 bases and J by 2 bases, with 6 bases between them. Looked up from germline, CDR1 is SGHAT and CDR2 is FQNNGV. CDR3 amino acids: CASSLPPNYGYTF. CDR3 nucleotides: TGTGCCAGCAGCTTACCCCCGAACTATGGCTACACCTTC.

This clonotype was seen repeatedly, ten times or more. The chain carries TRBV10-3 and TRBJ2-6, with a weak D call TRBD2 (7 bases). The CDR3 is 16 residues long. V lost 0 bases, J lost 13 bases, and 19 bases lay in between. Germline CDR1 and CDR2: ENHRY and SYGVKD. This CDR3 is CAISESGGGAGSVLTF. The CDR3, as DNA: TGTGCCATCAGTGAGTCGGGAGGGGGAGCGGGATCAGTCCTGACTTTC.

This clonotype was detected many times. The chain employs TRBV7-2 and TRBJ1-5; D might be TRBD1 (6 bases). Trimming removed 2 bases at V and 4 bases at J, with 12 bases between. Germline V gene data show CDR1 as SGHTA and CDR2 as FQGNSA. The CDR3 runs to 15 residues. DNA of the CDR3: TGTGCCAGCAGCTTACAGGGGCAGCTTAATCAGCCCCAGCATTTT. Amino acid sequence: CASSLQGQLNQPQHF.

This sequence joins TRBV20-1 and TRBJ2-7, with unresolved D. The V and J ends lost 6 bases and 6 bases respectively, with 21 bases between them. Germline CDR1 reads DFQATT; CDR2 reads SNEGSKA (reference sequence). This CDR3 spans 14 amino acids. The CDR3 is CSAKESLYLGEQYF. The CDR3, as DNA: TGCAGTGCAAAAGAAAGCCTATACCTGGGCGAGCAGTACTTC.

This clonotype was detected many times. This chain joins TRBV7-2 and TRBJ1-5; weak D call: TRBD1 (5 bases). V was cut by 5 bases and J by 3 bases, with 14 bases left in between. This CDR3 contains 15 residues. The germline V gene has CDR1 SGHTA and CDR2 FQGNSA. DNA of the CDR3: TGTGCCAGCAGCCGCTGGGGGTCCCCCAATCAGCCCCAGCATTTT. Translated: CASSRWGSPNQPQHF.

This clonotype was seen a handful of times. The chain joins TRBV25-1 to TRBJ2-3; D may match TRBD1 or TRBD2 (5 bases each). Trimming removed 2 bases from V and 0 bases from J, with 12 bases in between. Germline assignment: CDR1 MGHDK and CDR2 SYGVNS. This CDR3 has 16 amino acids. The CDR3: CASSESPGPSTDTQYF. CDR3 nucleotides: TGTGCCAGCAGTGAAAGCCCGGGACCTAGCACAGATACGCAGTATTTT.

Many counts were recorded for this clonotype. The rearrangement links TRBV7-9 to TRBJ2-1; 7 bases are a match to TRBD2. J lost 0 bases, V lost 6 bases, and 5 bases had no gene match. The CDR3 loop spans 15 amino acids. CDR1 and CDR2 (germline): SEHNR, FQNEAQ (reference sequence). The CDR3 DNA reads TGTGCCAGCAGGACTAGCTCGGGCTCCTACAATGAGCAGTTCTTC. Translated, it gives CASRTSSGSYNEQFF.

This clonotype showed up just a few times. The V and J genes are TRBV29-1 and TRBJ1-2; a weak D match, TRBD1 (5 bases). In germline, CDR1 is SQVTM, CDR2 ANQGSEA. The V end lost 4 bases, the J end lost 6 bases, and 12 bases lay between the germline ends. This CDR3 has 12 residues. CDR3 DNA sequence: TGCAGCGTTGGAGGGGTGGTTAATGGCTACACCTTC. It yields the protein CSVGGVVNGYTF.

This clonotype was seen ten or more times. The chain joins TRBV7-9 to TRBJ1-6; D remains unclear. With 5 bases removed from V and 0 bases from J, the gap between germline ends came to 14 bases. The CDR3 totals 17 residues. Germline lookup yields CDR1 SEHNR and CDR2 FQNEAQ (reference sequence). The DNA of the CDR3 is TGTGCCAGCAGCCCACTGGGTGGAATCTCCTATAATTCACCCCTCCACTTT. Its protein is CASSPLGGISYNSPLHF.

This clonotype has a count of ten or more. The rearrangement joins TRBV30 to TRBJ1-1, with 7 positions matching TRBD1. The V segment lost 3 bases and the J segment 8 bases; nucleotides outside the gene matches: 6. Germline loops: CDR1 GTSNPN, CDR2 SVGIG (reference sequence). This CDR3 comprises 12 residues. CDR3 DNA: TGTGCCTGGAGGGGCAGGGGGGGGGAAGCTTTCTTT. Translation: CAWRGRGGEAFF.

This clonotype has at least ten counts. CDR3 loop: CASSLGLAGNYEQYF. For the CDR3, the DNA is TGTGCCAGCAGCTTGGGTCTAGCGGGAAACTACGAGCAGTACTTC. The chain links TRBV7-2 to TRBJ2-7; 9 positions agree with TRBD2. In germline, CDR1 is SGHTA, CDR2 FQGNSA. The CDR3 sequence is 15 residues long. V shed 3 bases and J 3 bases; nucleotides not matched to a gene: 6.

In this sample, this clonotype turned up many times. The genes are TRBV28 and TRBJ2-3, with 9 bases lining up with TRBD1. The V and J ends lost 6 bases and 0 bases, in that order; junction bases with no gene match: 22. The CDR3 spans 21 residues. Looked up from germline, CDR1 is MDHEN and CDR2 is SYDVKM. The CDR3 DNA reads TGTGCCAGCAGCCAGACAGGGGGAACGAGCGGGCGATCCTATAGCACAGATACGCAGTATTTT. Translation gives CASSQTGGTSGRSYSTDTQYF. Using reference TRBV28 and TRBJ2-3 for the parts outside the CDR3, the full variable domain is DVKVTQSSRYLVKRTGEKVFLECVQDMDHENMFWYRQDPGLGLRLIYFSYDVKMKEKGDIPEGYSVSREKKERFSLILESASTNQTSMYLCASSQTGGTSGRSYSTDTQYFGPGTRLTVL.

This chain links TRBV19 with TRBJ1-2, with TRBD1 matching 8 bases. The V segment lost 7 bases and the J segment 8 bases; nucleotides outside the gene matches: 6. From germline, CDR1 is LNHDA and CDR2 SQIVND (reference sequence). This CDR3 is 12 amino acids long. The CDR3 nucleotides read TGTGCCAGTACCGGGACAGGTTTCGGCTACACCTTC. Encoded protein: CASTGTGFGYTF.

This clonotype has a handful of counts. V is TRBV19 and J is TRBJ2-1, with 10 bases aligning to TRBD2. Germline lookup yields CDR1 LNHDA and CDR2 SQIVND (reference sequence). Losses at the gene ends were 7 bases for V and 9 bases for J; bases not matched to a gene: 9. The CDR3 has 14 residues. This CDR3 reads CASTSLAGALEQFF. The CDR3 DNA is TGTGCCAGTACCAGCCTAGCGGGAGCTCTTGAGCAGTTCTTC. The full variable domain, completed using reference TRBV19 and TRBJ2-1, is DGGITQSPKYLFRKEGQNVTLSCEQNLNHDAMYWYRQDPGQGLRLIYYSQIVNDFQKGDIAEGYSVSREKKESFPLTVTSAQKNPTAFYLCASTSLAGALEQFFGPGTRLTVL.

This clonotype showed up many times. The V gene is TRBV7-7, the J gene TRBJ2-7; 10 positions match TRBD1. The V and J ends lost 1 base and 5 bases, in that order; junction bases with no gene match: 8. Germline V lookup: CDR1 SSHAT, CDR2 FNYEAQ (reference sequence). CDR3 size: 16 residues. CDR3 sequence reads: CASSLVLTGGFDEQYF. DNA of the CDR3: TGTGCCAGCAGCTTAGTCTTGACAGGGGGCTTCGACGAGCAGTACTTC.

This clonotype was counted many times. The rearrangement links TRBV7-2 to TRBJ1-2; D gene uncertain. V was clipped by 5 bases and J by 4 bases, with 14 bases between them. Germline CDR1 reads SGHTA; CDR2 reads FQGNSA. The CDR3 totals 14 residues. CDR3 sequence (DNA): TGTGCCAGCAGCCCGACCGAGACCCGCTATGGCTACACCTTC. It translates to CASSPTETRYGYTF.

This clonotype appeared many times. This chain joins TRBV27 and TRBJ1-1; 10 bases map to TRBD1. The CDR3 loop spans 17 amino acids. Germline CDR1 MNHEY, CDR2 SMNVEV (reference sequence). The junction had 7 bases not matched to a gene; V was cut back by 0 bases and J by 3 bases. CDR3 residues: CASSLSRTGGRHTEAFF. CDR3 DNA: TGTGCCAGCAGTTTATCCCGGACAGGGGGAAGGCACACTGAAGCTTTCTTT.